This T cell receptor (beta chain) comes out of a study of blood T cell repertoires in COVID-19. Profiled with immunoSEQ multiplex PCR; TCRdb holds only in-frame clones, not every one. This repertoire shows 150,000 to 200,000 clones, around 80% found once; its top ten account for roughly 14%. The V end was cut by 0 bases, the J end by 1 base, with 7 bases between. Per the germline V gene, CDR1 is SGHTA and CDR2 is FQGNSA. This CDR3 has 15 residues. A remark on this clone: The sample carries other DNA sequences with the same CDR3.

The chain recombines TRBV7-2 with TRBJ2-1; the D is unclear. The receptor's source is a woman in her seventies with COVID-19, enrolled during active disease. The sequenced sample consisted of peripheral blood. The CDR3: CASSLARGSYNEQFF. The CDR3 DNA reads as TGTGCCAGCAGCTTAGCGCGAGGTTCCTACAATGAGCAGTTCTTC.